This T cell receptor beta chain was found in a study of T-cell reconstitution after alpha-beta-depleted transplantation in children. Study results and limitations: Roughly two months post-transplant, alpha-beta T cells reportedly originated from several hundred graft clones that had expanded. Most T-cell counts and diversity one year after the transplant came from T cells that were newly produced. Where some patients showed high TCRbeta diversity at day 60, it came from recipient T cells and thymic progenitors that had survived.

In its sample, this clonotype was seen a few times. Antigen: not known. Germline-derived CDR1 and CDR2 are DFQATT and SNEGSKA (reference sequence). This CDR3 is 13 amino acids long. Trimming stripped 6 bases from V and 3 bases from J, with 15 bases between. This sample's TCRbeta library carried unique molecular identifier barcodes. TCRdb reprocessed the PCR reads via MiXCR and lists one record per CDR3 protein. This sample has 700,000 or so distinct CDR3 sequences, with less than 15% found just once. Material: PBMCs, obtained before TCRalphabeta/CD19-depleted stem cell transplant. This chain uses TRBV20-1 with TRBJ2-7, with a weak D call TRBD2 (6 bases). This clonotype was obtained from a girl aged 2-10 years with congenital amegakaryocytic thrombocytopenia, due to receive a stem cell transplant. The CDR3 coding sequence is TGCAGTGCCGACGGTAGCGGATACTACGAGCAGTACTTC. Translation: CSADGSGYYEQYF.